This T cell receptor (beta chain) emerged from a study of control samples from healthy donors and cancer patients. Profiled with immunoSEQ multiplex PCR; TCRdb holds only in-frame clones, not every one. Among nearly 200,000 clones listed, roughly nine tenths were seen once. This CDR3 has 16 residues. V trimming: 5 bases; J trimming: 2 bases; junction bases outside the gene matches: 12. Germline CDR1 reads SEHNR; CDR2 reads FQNEAQ (reference sequence). The sample consisted of blood. This TCR was recovered from a man aged 30 to 39 in good health. The J gene is TRBJ2-7, the V gene TRBV7-9, with 7 positions matching TRBD2. CDR3 DNA: TGTGCCAGCAGCCAAAAAGGACTAGGGAGGGCCTACGAGCAGTACTTC. Its translation: CASSQKGLGRAYEQYF.